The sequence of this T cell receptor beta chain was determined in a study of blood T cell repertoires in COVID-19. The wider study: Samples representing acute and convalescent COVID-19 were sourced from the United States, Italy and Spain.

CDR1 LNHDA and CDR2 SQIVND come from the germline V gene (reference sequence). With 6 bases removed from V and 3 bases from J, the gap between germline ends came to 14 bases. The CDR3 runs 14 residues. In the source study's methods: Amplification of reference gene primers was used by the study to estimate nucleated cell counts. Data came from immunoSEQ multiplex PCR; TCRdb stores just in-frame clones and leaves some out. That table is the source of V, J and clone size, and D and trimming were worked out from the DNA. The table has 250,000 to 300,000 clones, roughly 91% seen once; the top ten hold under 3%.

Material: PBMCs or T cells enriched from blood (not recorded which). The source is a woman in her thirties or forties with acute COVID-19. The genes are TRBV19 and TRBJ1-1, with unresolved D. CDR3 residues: CASRSPVQDTEAFF. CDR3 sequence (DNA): TGTGCCAGTAGAAGCCCAGTTCAGGACACTGAAGCTTTCTTT.